The 9 T cell receptor beta chains presented below share a single source sample, sequenced in a study of response to subunit inactivated influenza vaccine. TCRdb re-analysed the RT-PCR reads in MiXCR, keeping a single row per CDR3 protein. The repertoire holds under 750,000 distinct CDR3 sequences, over 9.5% seen once, with roughly a tenth in the top ten. Sequences were derived from PBMCs from blood, sampled on the day of vaccination. These receptors were collected from a man aged 50-60 years who received an inactivated influenza vaccine.

This clonotype has more than one count but fewer than ten. J is TRBJ2-7 and V is TRBV12-3 or TRBV12-4; D may be TRBD1 or TRBD2 (5 bases each). This CDR3 is 13 amino acids long. Trimming cost V 3 bases and J 6 bases, with 12 bases left between them. The DNA for the CDR3 is TGTGCCAGCAGTTTGGCAGGGACCTCCGAGCAGTACTTC. Amino acids: CASSLAGTSEQYF.

This clonotype occurred many times. This chain joins TRBV19 and TRBJ2-3, with D perhaps matching TRBD2 (5 bases). The CDR3 runs 14 residues. V was shortened by 5 bases and J by 2 bases, with 11 bases between the two germline ends. Germline loops: CDR1 LNHDA, CDR2 SQIVND (reference sequence). The CDR3 region is CASSFSSTTDTQYF. In nucleotides, the CDR3 is TGTGCCAGTAGTTTTTCTAGCACCACAGATACGCAGTATTTT.

To note about this clonotype: At one end the junction does not follow the germline gene, possibly because of a read error. The chain combines TRBV20-1 with TRBJ2-3; 12 positions match TRBD2. The CDR3 runs 12 residues. The germline V gene encodes CDR1 DFQATT and CDR2 SNEGSKA (reference sequence). CDR3 protein: CRASGGADTQYF. DNA of the CDR3: TGCAGGGCTAGCGGGGGGGCGGATACGCAGTATTTT.

The table lists this clonotype with a few counts. V usage is TRBV7-8 and J usage is TRBJ2-5; 10 bases fit TRBD2. J was trimmed by 4 bases and V by 5 bases; bases with no gene match: 7. CDR1 is SGHVS and CDR2 is FQNEAQ in the germline V gene. The CDR3 spans 15 residues. The CDR3 sequence is CASSVSGGRVETQYF. The CDR3 DNA sequence: TGTGCCAGCAGCGTTAGCGGGGGGAGGGTAGAGACCCAGTACTTC.

The rearrangement links TRBV7-8 to TRBJ2-7, with D tentatively TRBD1 (6 bases). The CDR3 contains 17 residues. Germline V CDR1 and CDR2: SGHVS, FQNEAQ. V shed 1 base and J shed 2 bases, with 18 bases lying between them. In DNA form, the CDR3 reads TGTGCCAGCAGCTTAGGGGTTACAGGGTCCGGGACCTACGAGCAGTACTTC. Amino acids: CASSLGVTGSGTYEQYF. The whole variable domain, remainder taken from reference TRBV7-8 and TRBJ2-7, is GAGVSQSPRYKVAKRGQDVALRCDPISGHVSLFWYQQALGQGPEFLTYFQNEAQLDKSGLPSDRFFAERPEGSVSTLKIQRTQQEDSAVYLCASSLGVTGSGTYEQYFGPGTRLTVT.

The V and J genes are TRBV5-1 and TRBJ2-7; D unclear. Germline CDR1 is SGHRS and CDR2 is YFSETQ. The length of the CDR3 is 13 residues. With 5 bases removed from V and 0 bases from J, the gap between germline ends came to 9 bases. DNA of the CDR3: TGCGCCAGCAGGGGAACTATCTCCTACGAGCAGTACTTC. Translation gives CASRGTISYEQYF.

This clonotype was detected only a few times. The V call is TRBV5-1, the J call TRBJ1-2; D ambiguous. V lost 3 bases, J lost 8 bases, and 14 bases lay in between. Germline assignment: CDR1 SGHRS and CDR2 YFSETQ. The CDR3 is 13 amino acids. CDR3 region: CASSYATTDGYTF. CDR3 bases: TGCGCCAGCAGCTACGCGACAACCGACGGCTACACCTTC.

There are many counts of this clonotype. The chain combines TRBV20-1 with TRBJ2-5, with a possible D match to TRBD2 (5 bases). The CDR3 extends over 15 amino acids. V lost 1 base and J 0 bases, leaving 12 bases between the germline ends. Germline CDR1 reads DFQATT; CDR2 reads SNEGSKA (reference sequence). The CDR3 DNA reads as TGCAGTGCTAGAGGGCTCCCGGGGTACCAAGAGACCCAGTACTTC. As protein: CSARGLPGYQETQYF.

A few counts support this clonotype. The chain recombines TRBV15 with TRBJ2-4; 8 bases match TRBD1. V was pared by 5 bases and J by 4 bases, with 4 bases of the junction left unmatched. The CDR3 loop spans 14 amino acids. CDR1 LNHNV and CDR2 YYDKDF come from the germline V gene (reference sequence). In nucleotides, the CDR3 is TGTGCCACCAGCCCAGGGACAGGAAAAAACATTCAGTACTTC. Its protein is CATSPGTGKNIQYF.